Here is one TCR beta chain with its context. There is no known antigen for this receptor. One base away there is no much larger clone; base qualities are not given. The trial excluded patients who had a history of autoimmune disease or were on systemic immunosuppression. Peripheral blood for TCR sequencing was collected from all dose cohorts at baseline, on cycle 4 day 1, and on cycle 7 day 1. The samples were taken from a phase I, first-in-human, multicenter, open-label dose-escalation trial of ivuxolimab. The trial enrolled adults with locally advanced or metastatic head and neck squamous cell, hepatocellular, melanoma or renal cell carcinoma. Before TCR sequencing, CD4+ T cells and CD8+ T cells from peripheral blood were sorted into separate populations. These data are taken from a study of OX40 agonist ivuxolimab in advanced cancers. Background on the whole study: The costimulatory receptor OX40 (CD134) was targeted by ivuxolimab, a fully human IgG2 agonistic monoclonal antibody. Among the roughly 52 dose-escalation patients, around 20 had hepatocellular carcinoma, roughly 15 melanoma, 9 renal cell carcinoma and 9 head and neck cancer. Patients were allowed to have had prior anti-PD-1, anti-PD-L1 or anti-CTLA-4 therapy, and 30% to 50% of the dose-escalation patients had previously received checkpoint inhibitors. In the dose-escalation cohort, 65% to 90% of patients were male, and the mean age was approximately 60 years, with a range of roughly 20 to 85. The monotherapy dose-escalation portion (N ≈ 57 patients) of the phase I ivuxolimab trial is reported in the paper. Peripheral TCRbeta sequencing was intended to test whether TCR sequence diversity was altered and clonal T-cell expansion was caused by ivuxolimab. Intravenous ivuxolimab was administered to patients every 2 weeks at six dose levels: 0.01, 0.1, 0.3, 1.5, 3 and 10 mg/kg. Partial responses occurred in three dose-escalation patients: two with cutaneous melanoma and one with hepatocellular carcinoma.

Overall results and qualifications from the work: In partial responders in the 0.1-3.0 mg/kg groups, normalized peripheral clonal expansion was found to be among the lowest, especially among CD8+ T cells. At doses from 0.1 to 3.0 mg/kg, clonal expansion was seen in both CD4+ and CD8+ blood T cells between baseline and week 6. On average, CD8+ T cells showed more expanded clones than CD4+ T cells after ivuxolimab. Low levels of normalized T-cell clonal expansion were also shown by some nonresponding patients. Which antigens the clonally expanded peripheral T cells were specific for was not determined.

Spanning cysteine to phenylalanine, the CDR3 consists of 15 amino acids. CDR3 DNA is the only sequence kept; it has 45 bases, read in frame from the first base. The CDR1 and CDR2 encoded by the germline V gene are SGHTA and FQGNSA. At the junction V is shortened by 1 base and J by 0 bases, with 9 bases in between. Genomic DNA was isolated from the sorted cells so that the TCRbeta CDR3 region could be sequenced. TCRbeta CDR3 regions were sequenced using the immunoSEQ Assay. The immuneACCESS repertoire file appears here via TCRdb, limited to in-frame rearrangements. These files lack a portion of the clones; in checked studies, under half of the deficit traces to unresolved V genes, and the cause of the others is not known. The sample table holds 77,000 or so clones, of which roughly 90% were seen once. In total, the top ten clones hold about 10% of the sample.

The sample was CD4+ or CD8+ T cells sorted from blood, taken in a trial of the OX40 agonist ivuxolimab. The clonotype originates from an adult with an advanced solid tumor such as melanoma, head and neck, liver or kidney cancer. The chain links TRBV7-2 with TRBJ1-1, with the D segment identity uncertain. The CDR3 region: CASSLGRPLNTEAFF. The DNA sequence is given as TGTGCCAGCAGCTTAGGGAGGCCTTTGAACACTGAAGCTTTCTTT.